The 16 T cell receptor beta chains in this list originate from one sample, sequenced in a study of cytomegalovirus exposure and HLA in healthy donors. Primers: 60 Vbeta forward and 13 Jbeta reverse. Measured with immunoSEQ multiplex PCR; TCRdb has only the in-frame clones, and not every one. The sample lists more than 95,000 clones; around 82% were seen once. Sequencing was carried out using PBMCs. The source is a woman in her thirties or forties in good health and CMV-seropositive.

The gene calls are TRBV29-1 and TRBJ1-4, with D tentatively TRBD1 (6 bases). The CDR3 runs 14 residues. Germline V CDR1 and CDR2: SQVTM, ANQGSEA. The ends were cut back, 6 bases at V and 5 bases at J, with 16 bases in the middle. CDR3 protein: CSVTQGGRNEKLFF. In DNA form, the CDR3 reads TGCAGCGTGACCCAAGGGGGAAGAAATGAAAAACTGTTTTTT.

This clone has just a few counts. The chain couples TRBV5-6 to TRBJ1-1, with D maybe TRBD1 (5 bases). This CDR3 contains 14 residues. Trimming stripped 1 base from V and 6 bases from J, with 13 bases between. Germline assignment: CDR1 SGHDT and CDR2 YYEEEE. The CDR3 DNA reads TGTGCCAGCAGCTTGACCCTTGCGGGGGCTGAAGCTTTCTTT. As protein: CASSLTLAGAEAFF.

This clone was observed a single time. The genes are TRBV19 and TRBJ2-1, with 13 bases matching TRBD2. The CDR3 is made up of 19 amino acids. Germline V gene lookup returns CDR1 LNHDA and CDR2 SQIVND (reference sequence). J lost 2 bases, V lost 3 bases, and 10 bases had no gene match. The CDR3, as DNA: TGTGCCAGTAGTATCTTGGGACTAGCGGGACTACCAACCTACAATGAGCAGTTCTTC. Protein: CASSILGLAGLPTYNEQFF.

The rearrangement joins TRBV27 to TRBJ2-1; 9 bases map to TRBD1. Per germline, CDR1 MNHEY and CDR2 SMNVEV (reference sequence). J was trimmed by 4 bases and V by 2 bases; bases with no gene match: 6. The CDR3 covers 16 residues. The CDR3 DNA reads as TGTGCCAGCAGTTTAGAAGGGACAGGGTATTACAATGAGCAGTTCTTC. Its translation is CASSLEGTGYYNEQFF.

The CDR3: CASSSPRAAGEGNEQFF. CDR3 coding DNA: TGTGCCAGCAGCTCCCCCAGAGCAGCGGGAGAGGGAAATGAGCAGTTCTTC. This chain joins TRBV7-2 and TRBJ2-1; TRBD2 matches at 8 bases. The CDR3 totals 17 residues. The trim removed 4 bases at V and 7 bases at J, leaving 15 bases unmatched. The V gene's germline CDR1 is SGHTA and CDR2 FQGNSA.

The V call is TRBV27, the J call TRBJ1-3, with D maybe TRBD1 (5 bases). Trimming cost V 6 bases and J 0 bases, with 12 bases left between them. Germline assignment: CDR1 MNHEY and CDR2 SMNVEV (reference sequence). The CDR3 consists of 15 residues. CDR3 DNA sequence: TGTGCCAGCAGATTGACAGTGAACTCTGGAAACACCATATATTTT. Translation gives CASRLTVNSGNTIYF.

The chain employs TRBV5-5 and TRBJ2-5; possible D gene TRBD2, 6 bases. The germline V gene encodes CDR1 SGHKS and CDR2 YYEKEE (reference sequence). The CDR3 is 14 amino acids. The germline V and J ends were trimmed by 7 bases and 5 bases, with 18 bases remaining between them. CDR3: CASSHTYRGETQYF. The CDR3 DNA sequence: TGTGCCAGCTCGCATACGTATCGGGGGGAGACCCAGTACTTC.

This clone was seen a few times. The chain recombines TRBV10-2 with TRBJ1-2, with 8 bases lining up with TRBD1. CDR3 size: 12 residues. With 9 bases clipped from V and 4 bases from J, the junction kept 4 bases outside the gene matches. From germline, CDR1 is WSHSY and CDR2 SAAADI. In DNA form, the CDR3 reads TGCGCCAGTGACAGGGGCAGCTATGGCTACACCTTC. Its translation is CASDRGSYGYTF.

This clone has more than one count but fewer than ten. The chain recombines TRBV30 with TRBJ2-7, with 10 nucleotides matching TRBD2. Germline V CDR1 and CDR2: GTSNPN, SVGIG (reference sequence). There are 13 residues in the CDR3. V shed 8 bases, J shed 2 bases, and the junction held 6 bases outside the gene matches. CDR3 sequence: CAGLLAGPYEQYF. In nucleotides, the CDR3 is TGTGCCGGCCTACTAGCGGGACCCTACGAGCAGTACTTC.

The count of this clone is one. The chain uses TRBV7-9 and TRBJ1-5; a weak D match, TRBD1 (5 bases). The CDR3 is made up of 16 amino acids. Germline assignment: CDR1 SEHNR and CDR2 FQNEAQ (reference sequence). V gave up 1 base and J gave up 1 base, with 11 bases separating them. The CDR3: CASSLDVRGSNQPQHF. In nucleotides, the CDR3 is TGTGCCAGCAGCTTAGATGTACGGGGGAGCAATCAGCCCCAGCATTTT.

The V gene is TRBV30, the J gene TRBJ1-3; 7 nucleotides align to TRBD1. The junction had 6 bases not matched to a gene; V was cut back by 3 bases and J by 7 bases. The CDR3 contains 13 residues. CDR1 is GTSNPN, CDR2 SVGIG, per germline (reference sequence). CDR3 sequence (DNA): TGTGCCTGGAGCGGGACAGCAGGGAACACCATATATTTT. Protein: CAWSGTAGNTIYF.

The chain links TRBV19 to TRBJ1-4; TRBD1 matches at 9 bases. The CDR3 runs 15 residues. Germline V gene data show CDR1 as LNHDA and CDR2 as SQIVND (reference sequence). V shed 4 bases, J shed 6 bases, and the junction held 6 bases outside the gene matches. Written as DNA, the CDR3 is TGTGCCAGTAGTAGCTGGGACAGGGTGGATGAAAAACTGTTTTTT. Translation gives CASSSWDRVDEKLFF.

The chain is built from TRBV7-9 and TRBJ1-5, with D uncertain. Germline lookup yields CDR1 SEHNR and CDR2 FQNEAQ (reference sequence). There are 13 residues in the CDR3. V gave up 5 bases and J gave up 6 bases, with 11 bases separating them. DNA for the CDR3: TGTGCCAGCAGCCCTGGTGAGCGTCAGCCCCAGCATTTT. Translating it yields CASSPGERQPQHF.

This chain links TRBV19 with TRBJ2-6, with D unresolved. The CDR3 covers 14 residues. Germline V gene lookup returns CDR1 LNHDA and CDR2 SQIVND (reference sequence). V lost 4 bases and J lost 1, with 5 bases in between. CDR3 nucleotide sequence: TGTGCCAGTAGTAGAGCTTCTGGGGCCAACGTCCTGACTTTC. Its translation is CASSRASGANVLTF.

The rearrangement links TRBV27 to TRBJ2-2; tentative D call: TRBD1 (5 bases). Germline loops: CDR1 MNHEY, CDR2 SMNVEV (reference sequence). CDR3 length equals 14 residues. V lost 8 bases to trimming and J lost 2 bases, with 12 bases between them. CDR3 sequence (DNA): TGTGCCAGCGCTTGGCAGGGAAACACCGGGGAGCTGTTTTTT. This sequence encodes CASAWQGNTGELFF.

This chain connects TRBV7-3 to TRBJ1-2; 8 positions match TRBD1. The CDR3 consists of 14 residues. With V trimmed by 6 bases and J by 4 bases, 7 bases remained unmatched. Germline CDR1 SGHTA, CDR2 FQGTGA. The chain's CDR3 is CASREPGQVYGYTF. CDR3 sequence (DNA): TGTGCCAGCAGGGAACCGGGACAGGTCTATGGCTACACCTTC.